This T cell receptor (beta chain) was identified during a study of blood T cell repertoires in COVID-19. Study-wide context: Sites across the United States, Italy and Spain contributed samples from acute and convalescent COVID-19. The analysed material was cDNA or gDNA that came from T cells, B-cell-depleted T cells, or PBMCs.

Losses at the gene ends were 5 bases for V and 9 bases for J; bases not matched to a gene: 13. CDR1 SGHTA and CDR2 FQGNSA come from the germline V gene. The CDR3 is 15 residues long. The authors' processing: Nucleated cell counts were estimated from reference gene primer amplification. Using immunoSEQ multiplex PCR, the repertoire was profiled, and TCRdb retains in-frame clones only, with some absent. V and J calls and clone size are as listed in that table; D and trimming were resolved from the DNA. The table lists a few hundred thousand clones, around 86% of them singletons. The sample consisted of peripheral blood. This chain links TRBV7-2 with TRBJ2-1, with TRBD2 matching 7 bases. This sequence was found in a man under 40 who had recovered from COVID-19. CDR3 in DNA: TGTGCCAGCAGCCCCCGCTCCGGGGGGAGGAGTGAGCAGTTCTTC. Residues: CASSPRSGGRSEQFF.